The next 22 T cell receptor beta chains were all read from a single sample in a study of cytomegalovirus exposure and HLA in healthy donors. The PCR was carried out with 60 Vbeta primers and 13 Jbeta primers. Here immunoSEQ multiplex PCR was the method, and the copy in TCRdb shows in-frame clones only, minus some. The sample includes 100,000 to 150,000 clones, about 83% of them seen just once. Sequencing input: PBMCs. These TCRs come from a girl aged 2 to 10 in good health and CMV-seronegative.

The chain is built from TRBV29-1 and TRBJ2-3, with 7 positions matching TRBD1. The CDR3 spans 15 residues. Looked up from germline, CDR1 is SQVTM and CDR2 is ANQGSEA. The ends lost 4 bases at V and 0 bases at J; junction bases unmatched: 7. The CDR3 protein is CSVGGTASSTDTQYF. The DNA for the CDR3 is TGCAGCGTTGGGGGGACAGCCTCTAGCACAGATACGCAGTATTTT.

This sequence joins TRBV5-1 and TRBJ2-7; TRBD2 might be the D (5 bases). The CDR3 runs 14 residues. The V end was cut by 1 base, the J end by 0 bases, with 8 bases between. Germline V gene data show CDR1 as SGHRS and CDR2 as YFSETQ. CDR3: CASSLYGVSYEQYF. The CDR3 coding sequence is TGCGCCAGCAGCTTGTACGGGGTCTCCTACGAGCAGTACTTC.

The chain employs TRBV30 and TRBJ1-5; no clear D gene. The germline CDR1 and CDR2 sequences are GTSNPN and SVGIG (reference sequence). This CDR3 is built from 19 residues. The V and J ends lost 0 bases and 1 base respectively, with 22 bases between them. CDR3 nucleotides: TGTGCCTGGAGTGTACATGTGGGAGGGCACCCTATGAGCAATCAGCCCCAGCATTTT. This codes for CAWSVHVGGHPMSNQPQHF.

This chain uses TRBV7-2 with TRBJ2-5, with D possibly being TRBD2 (6 bases). Deletions cut 1 base from V and 4 bases from J, with 10 bases between. CDR3 length: 14 residues. The germline V gene encodes CDR1 SGHTA and CDR2 FQGNSA. The chain's CDR3 is CASSLGGAVETQYF. The CDR3 DNA is TGTGCCAGCAGCTTAGGCGGGGCGGTAGAGACCCAGTACTTC.

The table lists this clone with a few counts. The V and J genes are TRBV4-1 and TRBJ2-7, with TRBD2 matching over 14 bases. Germline loops: CDR1 MGHRA, CDR2 YSYEKL. The CDR3 spans 16 residues. The J segment lost 4 bases and the V segment lost 1 base, leaving 3 bases of the junction unmatched. The DNA for the CDR3 is TGCGCCAGCAGCCAAGTAGGGACTAGCGGGAGTTACGAGCAGTACTTC. Translating gives CASSQVGTSGSYEQYF.

The gene calls are TRBV11-2 and TRBJ2-1; the match to TRBD2 covers 8 bases. The germline V gene has CDR1 SGHAT and CDR2 FQNNGV. The CDR3 has 15 residues. Unmatched junction bases numbered 8, after V lost 6 bases and J lost 4 bases. The CDR3 loop reads CASRQSAGGYNEQFF. DNA of the CDR3: TGTGCCAGCAGGCAGAGCGCGGGGGGTTACAATGAGCAGTTCTTC. Using reference TRBV11-2 and TRBJ2-1 for the parts outside the CDR3, the full variable domain is EAGVAQSPRYKIIEKRQSVAFWCNPISGHATLYWYQQILGQGPKLLIQFQNNGVVDDSQLPKDRFSAERLKGVDSTLKIQPAKLEDSAVYLCASRQSAGGYNEQFFGPGTRLTVL.

The rearrangement uses TRBV4-1 and TRBJ1-2; 9 nucleotides line up with TRBD1. This CDR3 spans 15 amino acids. With 3 bases clipped from V and 7 bases from J, the junction kept 9 bases outside the gene matches. In germline, CDR1 is MGHRA, CDR2 YSYEKL. For the CDR3, the DNA is TGCGCCAGCAGCCAGGGACAGGGATGGAAATCTGGCTACACCTTC. This codes for CASSQGQGWKSGYTF.

V and J are TRBV6-5 and TRBJ2-1; 8 bases fit TRBD2. The CDR3 consists of 15 residues. The V gene's germline CDR1 is MNHEY and CDR2 SVGAGI. The trim removed 0 bases at V and 6 bases at J, leaving 4 bases unmatched. The CDR3 region is CASSYSGGTSNEQFF. The CDR3 nucleotides are TGTGCCAGCAGTTACTCGGGAGGGACTAGCAATGAGCAGTTCTTC.

The rearrangement joins TRBV28 to TRBJ2-5; a possible D gene is TRBD2 (6 bases). The CDR3 is 14 amino acids. V gave up 5 bases and J gave up 2 bases, with 12 bases separating them. Germline-derived CDR1 and CDR2 are MDHEN and SYDVKM. This CDR3 is CASSPRAGQETQYF. DNA of the CDR3: TGTGCCAGCAGTCCGAGGGCGGGGCAAGAGACCCAGTACTTC.

The rearrangement uses TRBV6-1 and TRBJ2-7; the match to TRBD1 covers 8 bases. The germline CDR1 and CDR2 sequences are MNHNS and SASEGT. CDR3 size: 13 residues. V lost 7 bases and J lost 5; bases outside the gene matches: 7. DNA for the CDR3: TGTGCCAGCACCCGGACAGGGACGGACGAGCAGTACTTC. Encoded protein: CASTRTGTDEQYF.

The chain is built from TRBV6-1 and TRBJ1-6; D is unresolved. V was clipped by 3 bases and J by 8 bases, with 11 bases between them. The CDR3 sequence is 14 residues long. Germline V CDR1 and CDR2: MNHNS, SASEGT. CDR3 sequence (DNA): TGTGCCAGCAGTGACCGCCCAGAAGATTCACCCCTCCACTTT. As protein: CASSDRPEDSPLHF.

The genes are TRBV7-8 and TRBJ1-1; D unclear. CDR1 SGHVS and CDR2 FQNEAQ come from the germline V gene. The CDR3 covers 16 residues. V was clipped by 3 bases and J by 0 bases, with 14 bases between them. The CDR3 sequence: CASSFGGRGMNTEAFF. The DNA for the CDR3 is TGTGCCAGCAGCTTCGGTGGACGGGGAATGAACACTGAAGCTTTCTTT.

A few counts support this clone. The CDR3 DNA follows: TGTGCCAGCAGTTTCTCACAGGGCAGTGAGCAGTTCTTC. Translated: CASSFSQGSEQFF. The chain carries TRBV6-6 and TRBJ2-1, with a tentative D call TRBD1 (6 bases). This CDR3 comprises 13 residues. Germline V CDR1 and CDR2: MNHNY, SVGAGI (reference sequence). V lost 4 bases to trimming and J lost 9 bases, with 13 bases between them.

The chain links TRBV6-4 to TRBJ1-5; perhaps TRBD1 as D (6 bases). The V gene's germline CDR1 is MRHNA and CDR2 SNTAGT. V lost 6 bases and J 5 bases, leaving 14 bases between the germline ends. This CDR3 has 14 amino acids. CDR3: CASSPEGGDQPQHF. DNA for the CDR3: TGTGCCAGCAGCCCCGAGGGGGGGGATCAGCCCCAGCATTTT.

This clone has just one count. The chain is built from TRBV7-8 and TRBJ2-3, with D unresolved. V lost 6 bases and J lost 2, with 15 bases in between. Germline V gene data show CDR1 as SGHVS and CDR2 as FQNEAQ. The CDR3 runs 15 residues. In DNA form, the CDR3 reads TGTGCCAGCAGGTCTGAGAACGTCAACACAGATACGCAGTATTTT. It codes for CASRSENVNTDTQYF.

The rearrangement links TRBV6-1 to TRBJ1-5, with 10 bases lining up with TRBD1. CDR3 length: 14 residues. Germline V gene lookup returns CDR1 MNHNS and CDR2 SASEGT. Trimming at V came to 5 bases and at J to 7 bases, leaving 5 bases not matched to a gene. The CDR3 here is CASSTTGGGQPQHF. The CDR3 DNA reads TGTGCCAGCAGTACGACAGGGGGCGGGCAGCCCCAGCATTTT.

This chain uses TRBV7-9 with TRBJ1-1; D gene unclear. The germline V gene encodes CDR1 SEHNR and CDR2 FQNEAQ (reference sequence). V lost 1 base, J lost 1 base, and 13 bases lay in between. The CDR3 sequence is 16 residues long. Written as DNA, the CDR3 is TGTGCCAGCAGCTTAGAGGGTGGTGGAGGGAACACTGAAGCTTTCTTT. Amino acid sequence: CASSLEGGGGNTEAFF.

This clone was detected only once. The rearrangement joins TRBV19 to TRBJ2-1, with 8 nucleotides matching TRBD2. The junction had 9 bases not matched to a gene; V was cut back by 3 bases and J by 5 bases. Germline-derived CDR1 and CDR2 are LNHDA and SQIVND (reference sequence). The CDR3 extends over 16 amino acids. The CDR3 reads CASSIGPYSGDNEQFF. The CDR3, as DNA: TGTGCCAGTAGTATTGGGCCCTATAGCGGGGACAATGAGCAGTTCTTC.

This chain connects TRBV6-4 to TRBJ2-2; TRBD1 is a possible D gene (5 bases). CDR3 length equals 14 residues. Germline V gene sequence: CDR1 MRHNA, CDR2 SNTAGT. Trimming took 2 bases from V and 7 from J, leaving 11 bases between them. The chain's CDR3 is CASSDQGTNGELFF. The CDR3 bases are TGTGCCAGCAGTGACCAGGGTACGAACGGGGAGCTGTTTTTT.

This chain joins TRBV4-2 and TRBJ2-7, with 9 bases identical to TRBD1. CDR3 size: 17 residues. The ends lost 0 bases at V and 2 bases at J; junction bases unmatched: 8. Germline V lookup: CDR1 LGHNA, CDR2 YNFKEQ. CDR3 amino acids: CASSQERGNRGPYEQYF. The CDR3 DNA sequence: TGTGCCAGCAGCCAAGAACGCGGAAACAGGGGGCCCTACGAGCAGTACTTC.

The chain links TRBV28 to TRBJ2-7; the D gene is possibly TRBD2 (5 bases). With 5 bases removed from V and 9 bases from J, the gap between germline ends came to 17 bases. The CDR3 extends over 13 amino acids. Germline V gene data show CDR1 as MDHEN and CDR2 as SYDVKM. The CDR3 nucleotides are TGTGCCAGCAGTCTCCCGTTTAAAGGAGGGCAGTACTTC. Translated: CASSLPFKGGQYF.

In nucleotides, the CDR3 is TGTGCCAGCAGCTCCCGGGACAGGGTTTGGGAGCAGTACTTC. The encoded protein is CASSSRDRVWEQYF. V usage is TRBV7-8 and J usage is TRBJ2-7; 9 bases map to TRBD1. The CDR3 contains 14 residues. Per the germline V gene, CDR1 is SGHVS and CDR2 is FQNEAQ. V shed 4 bases, J shed 7 bases, and the junction held 8 bases outside the gene matches.